The 19 T cell receptor beta chains presented below share a single source sample, sequenced in a study of T cells in Graves' hyperthyroidism and ophthalmopathy. There were TCR beta CDR3 regions amplified from RNA transcripts. In the first-round RT-PCR of the TCR CDR3, the HTBI primer set was used. TCRdb ran MiXCR on the multiplex PCR reads and lists one entry per CDR3 protein. The table records 600,000 or so distinct CDR3 sequences, about 14% of them present only once. The sequencing input was blood. All receptors derive from a woman between 50 and 59 years old with Graves' ophthalmopathy.

A few counts support this clonotype. The chain is built from TRBV9 and TRBJ1-4; D unresolved. This CDR3 comprises 14 residues. The V end lost 3 bases, the J end lost 0 bases, and 6 bases lay between the germline ends. Germline CDR1 SGDLS, CDR2 YYNGEE. The CDR3 DNA is TGTGCCAGCAGCGATCTCGCAACTAATGAAAAACTGTTTTTT. Its protein product is CASSDLATNEKLFF.

This clonotype was observed at least ten times. The chain is built from TRBV12-3 or TRBV12-4 and TRBJ1-5, with D possibly being TRBD1 (5 bases). The length of the CDR3 is 14 residues. V was pared by 6 bases and J by 10 bases, with 19 bases between. CDR3 in DNA: TGTGCCAGCAGACCCGGGACTGCATCCTCTCCCCAGCATTTT. It translates to CASRPGTASSPQHF.

This clonotype was found many times. The chain uses TRBV12-3 or TRBV12-4 and TRBJ2-2; 7 bases map to TRBD2. The V segment lost 5 bases and the J segment 4 bases; nucleotides outside the gene matches: 13. The CDR3 runs 17 residues. The CDR3 here is CASSPALGGRGTGELFF. CDR3 DNA sequence: TGTGCCAGCAGTCCCGCCCTGGGTGGGAGGGGCACCGGGGAGCTGTTTTTT.

The CDR3 coding sequence is TGTGCCAGCAGCTTTGCCCTGAACTCGGGACGGTTGAACACTGAAGCTTTCTTT. The encoded protein is CASSFALNSGRLNTEAFF. The V call is TRBV7-9, the J call TRBJ1-1; D is perhaps TRBD1 (5 bases). Germline V CDR1 and CDR2: SEHNR, FQNEAQ (reference sequence). There are 18 residues in the CDR3. V was cut by 3 bases and J by 0 bases, with 20 bases left in between.

This clonotype was picked up many times. The rearrangement uses TRBV20-1 and TRBJ1-1; D not resolved. The CDR3 has 14 amino acids. Germline CDR1 reads DFQATT; CDR2 reads SNEGSKA (reference sequence). Trimming stripped 2 bases from V and 4 bases from J, with 14 bases between. The CDR3 DNA sequence: TGCAGTGCTAGAACCGGGATCAGCGGCACTGAAGCTTTCTTT. Translated: CSARTGISGTEAFF.

This clonotype was counted a few times. The rearrangement uses TRBV5-1 and TRBJ2-3; TRBD2 matches at 11 bases. This CDR3 comprises 16 residues. Unmatched junction bases numbered 4, after V lost 2 bases and J lost 2 bases. Germline V gene data show CDR1 as SGHRS and CDR2 as YFSETQ. The CDR3 sequence: CASSLKLAGVTDTQYF. The DNA of the CDR3 is TGCGCCAGCAGCTTAAAACTAGCGGGGGTCACAGATACGCAGTATTTT.

The sample holds many counts of this clonotype. The J gene is TRBJ2-7, the V gene TRBV28, with TRBD2 identical over 10 bases. Trimming took 6 bases from V and 3 from J; bases not matched to a gene: 8. The CDR3 loop spans 15 amino acids. In germline, CDR1 is MDHEN, CDR2 SYDVKM. The CDR3 region has the DNA TGTGCCAGCAGGCCCATAGCGGGAGGTTTCTACGAGCAGTACTTC. Protein sequence: CASRPIAGGFYEQYF.

This clonotype was seen at least ten times. CDR3: CASSEQLAGGYEQYF. CDR3 nucleotide sequence: TGTGCCAGCAGCGAACAATTAGCAGGAGGCTACGAGCAGTACTTC. V and J are TRBV7-6 and TRBJ2-7, with D perhaps matching TRBD2 (5 bases). Trimming took 5 bases from V and 3 from J, leaving 17 bases between them. The CDR3 is 15 residues long. The germline gives CDR1 SGHVS, CDR2 FNYEAQ. Looking up the rest from reference TRBV7-6 and TRBJ2-7 gives the full variable domain: GAGVSQSPRYKVTKRGQDVALRCDPISGHVSLYWYRQALGQGPEFLTYFNYEAQQDKSGLPNDRFSAERPEGSISTLTIQRTEQRDSAMYRCASSEQLAGGYEQYFGPGTRLTVT.

This clonotype appeared many times. The chain employs TRBV20-1 and TRBJ2-5; no clear D gene. The germline V and J ends were trimmed by 3 bases and 5 bases, with 7 bases remaining between them. From germline, CDR1 is DFQATT and CDR2 SNEGSKA (reference sequence). This CDR3 is 11 amino acids long. The CDR3 bases are TGCAGTGCTAGCAGTCCGGAGACCCAGTACTTC. This encodes CSASSPETQYF.

This clonotype appeared many times. This chain uses TRBV3-1 with TRBJ2-7; D call uncertain. The germline V gene encodes CDR1 LGHDT and CDR2 YNNKEL (reference sequence). The CDR3 is made up of 13 amino acids. V was clipped by 1 base and J by 7 bases, with 11 bases between them. The CDR3 DNA sequence: TGTGCCAGCAGCCAAGTACGAGCGCATGAGCAGTACTTC. Protein sequence: CASSQVRAHEQYF.

The V gene is TRBV7-9, the J gene TRBJ2-1, with 13 bases that match TRBD2. Per germline, CDR1 SEHNR and CDR2 FQNEAQ (reference sequence). The CDR3 is 17 amino acids. V dropped 5 bases and J dropped 1; count of bases not matched to a gene: 5. CDR3: CASSPGTSGMSYNEQFF. CDR3 nucleotide sequence: TGTGCCAGCAGCCCAGGGACTAGCGGGATGTCCTACAATGAGCAGTTCTTC.

Written as DNA, the CDR3 is TGTGCCAGCAGGAGGGGTTTAGACGTCCACGAGCAGTACTTC. It specifies CASRRGLDVHEQYF. The chain joins TRBV6-1 to TRBJ2-7; D may be TRBD1 or TRBD2 (5 bases each). The CDR3 covers 14 residues. The ends were cut back, 6 bases at V and 5 bases at J, with 17 bases in the middle. The germline CDR1 and CDR2 sequences are MNHNS and SASEGT.

The chain couples TRBV19 to TRBJ1-5; D might be TRBD1 (5 bases). CDR3 length: 16 amino acids. Trimming pared 3 bases from V and 5 bases from J, leaving 17 bases between. CDR1 is LNHDA and CDR2 is SQIVND in the germline V gene (reference sequence). This CDR3 reads CASSIDSGFLDQPQHF. Written as DNA, the CDR3 is TGTGCCAGTAGTATTGACTCAGGGTTTTTGGATCAGCCCCAGCATTTT.

In its sample, this clonotype was seen many times. The chain couples TRBV24-1 to TRBJ2-3; D unresolved. The germline V gene has CDR1 KGHDR and CDR2 SFDVKD. Between the trimmed V and J ends, which lost 4 bases and 2 bases, there was a span of 9 bases. There are 14 residues in the CDR3. CDR3: CATSEAGYTDTQYF. CDR3 DNA: TGTGCCACCAGTGAAGCAGGATACACAGATACGCAGTATTTT.

This clonotype was seen a few times. The rearrangement uses TRBV20-1 and TRBJ2-7; D possibly matches TRBD1 or TRBD2 (5 bases each). The V gene lost 0 bases and the J gene lost 2 bases, with 20 bases spanning the gap. CDR3 length: 17 amino acids. The germline gives CDR1 DFQATT, CDR2 SNEGSKA (reference sequence). The CDR3 DNA follows: TGCAGTGCTAGAGATCGGGGTGGGTCTAGGGGAACCTACGAGCAGTACTTC. Amino acids: CSARDRGGSRGTYEQYF.

This clonotype was seen a few times. An end of the junction does not agree with germline; a read error may underlie this. V and J are TRBV5-4 and TRBJ2-1; TRBD2 agrees at 11 bases. Germline V gene lookup returns CDR1 SGHNT and CDR2 YYREEE (reference sequence). The CDR3 loop spans 15 amino acids. Written as DNA, the CDR3 is TGTGCCCGCAGCACTAGCGGGAGAGTCTACAATGAGCAGTTCTTC. Translation gives CARSTSGRVYNEQFF.

This clonotype occurred many times. The chain recombines TRBV4-1 with TRBJ2-7; perhaps TRBD1 as D (5 bases). Germline lookup yields CDR1 MGHRA and CDR2 YSYEKL. The CDR3 extends over 15 amino acids. The germline V and J ends were trimmed by 1 base and 4 bases, with 14 bases remaining between them. This CDR3 is CASSQVQGENYEQYF. The CDR3, as DNA: TGCGCCAGCAGCCAAGTGCAAGGGGAAAATTACGAGCAGTACTTC.

This clonotype has a count of ten or more. This chain's CDR3 is CASGTATYEQYF. The CDR3 DNA is TGTGCCAGCGGGACGGCTACCTACGAGCAGTACTTC. The V call is TRBV7-2, the J call TRBJ2-7; either TRBD1 or TRBD2 may supply D (5 bases each). The V gene lost 8 bases and the J gene lost 2 bases, with 10 bases spanning the gap. This CDR3 spans 12 amino acids. CDR1 SGHTA and CDR2 FQGNSA come from the germline V gene.

This clonotype was seen many times. J is TRBJ2-7 and V is TRBV5-1, with D perhaps matching TRBD1 (6 bases). The CDR3 contains 13 residues. Germline lookup yields CDR1 SGHRS and CDR2 YFSETQ. Trimming took off 3 bases at V and 4 bases at J, with 11 bases between the two ends. Written as DNA, the CDR3 is TGCGCCAGCAGCTCAGGGGTTAGGTACGAGCAGTACTTC. Its protein is CASSSGVRYEQYF.